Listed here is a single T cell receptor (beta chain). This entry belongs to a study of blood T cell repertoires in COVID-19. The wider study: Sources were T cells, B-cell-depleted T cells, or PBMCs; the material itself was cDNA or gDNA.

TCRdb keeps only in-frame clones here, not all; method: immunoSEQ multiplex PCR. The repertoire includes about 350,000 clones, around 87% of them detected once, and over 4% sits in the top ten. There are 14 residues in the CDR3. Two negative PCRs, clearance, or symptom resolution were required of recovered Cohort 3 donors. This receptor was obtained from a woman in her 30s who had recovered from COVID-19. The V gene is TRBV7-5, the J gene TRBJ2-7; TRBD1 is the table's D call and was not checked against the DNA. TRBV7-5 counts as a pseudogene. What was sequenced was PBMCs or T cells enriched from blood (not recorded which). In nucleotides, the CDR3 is TGTGCCAGAAGCCCCCCCCCAGTCTCCTACGAGCAGTACTTC. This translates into CARSPPPVSYEQYF.